This is a list of T cell receptor beta chains from one sample in a study of blood T cells in healthy people across ages. TCRdb called the 5' RACE reads again in MiXCR, with one record for every CDR3 protein. The table lists 550,000 to 700,000 distinct CDR3 sequences, roughly 29% of them singletons, with under 20% in the top ten. The sample comprised blood. These TCRs come from a woman in her 70s in good health. The CDR3 runs from the conserved cysteine through the conserved F or W. The order of the fields is CDR3 protein, CDR3 DNA, clone size, D gene, V gene, J gene. D genes are given only for firm matches. Size is stated for part of the rows, as once, few or many counts, or as a class when the clone is expanded.

cdr3_aa: CASSQRTGTEAFF
cdr3_nt: TGCGCCAGCAGCCAGAGGACAGGGACTGAAGCTTTCTTT
clone_size: .
d_call: TRBD1
v_call: TRBV4-3
j_call: TRBJ1-1

cdr3_aa: CAIRRTDQGTDTQYF
cdr3_nt: TGTGCCATCAGACGGACTGATCAGGGCACAGATACGCAGTATTTT
clone_size: .
d_call: .
v_call: TRBV10-3
j_call: TRBJ2-3

cdr3_aa: CASSQFLTDNEKLFF
cdr3_nt: TGTGCCAGCAGCCAATTCTTGACAGATAATGAAAAACTGTTTTTT
clone_size: .
d_call: .
v_call: TRBV16
j_call: TRBJ1-4

cdr3_aa: CASSLEGSGVDIQYF
cdr3_nt: TGCGCCAGCAGCTTGGAAGGTAGCGGGGTAGACATTCAGTACTTC
clone_size: few
d_call: TRBD2
v_call: TRBV5-1
j_call: TRBJ2-4

cdr3_aa: CASVARTRGTDAFF
cdr3_nt: TGTGCCAGCGTCGCACGTACTAGGGGCACTGACGCTTTCTTT
clone_size: .
d_call: .
v_call: TRBV6-5
j_call: TRBJ1-1

cdr3_aa: CASSQDSGGQPNEKLFF
cdr3_nt: TGTGCCAGCAGCCAAGATTCGGGTGGACAGCCTAATGAAAAGCTGTTTTTT
clone_size: .
d_call: .
v_call: TRBV14
j_call: TRBJ1-4

cdr3_aa: CASSFRVTDLAKNIQYF
cdr3_nt: TGTGCCAGCAGCTTTAGAGTCACGGACCTAGCCAAAAACATTCAGTACTTC
clone_size: .
d_call: .
v_call: TRBV5-4
j_call: TRBJ2-4

cdr3_aa: CASSQVHTGDEQYF
cdr3_nt: TGCGCCAGCAGCCAAGTGCATACAGGAGACGAGCAGTACTTC
clone_size: few
d_call: .
v_call: TRBV4-1
j_call: TRBJ2-7

cdr3_aa: CASSFGDTGVGYTF
cdr3_nt: TGTGCCAGCAGCTTTGGGGACACAGGGGTAGGCTACACCTTC
clone_size: .
d_call: TRBD1
v_call: TRBV7-9
j_call: TRBJ1-2

cdr3_aa: CASTKGISYNSPLHF
cdr3_nt: TGTGCCAGCACCAAGGGAATCTCCTATAATTCACCCCTCCACTTT
clone_size: few
d_call: .
v_call: TRBV12-3/TRBV12-4
j_call: TRBJ1-6

cdr3_aa: CATSRTGTGAHKNIQYF
cdr3_nt: TGTGCCACCAGCAGAACCGGGACAGGGGCCCACAAAAACATTCAGTACTTC
clone_size: .
d_call: TRBD1
v_call: TRBV15
j_call: TRBJ2-4

cdr3_aa: CATSSRHGGAYEQYF
cdr3_nt: TGTGCCACCAGCAGTCGACACGGGGGCGCCTACGAGCAGTACTTC
clone_size: few
d_call: .
v_call: TRBV15
j_call: TRBJ2-7